What follows are 9 T cell receptor beta chains derived from one specimen sequenced in a study of T cells in localized non-small cell lung cancer. Data came from immunoSEQ multiplex PCR; TCRdb stores just in-frame clones and leaves some out. The table lists around 15,000 clones, around 91% of them singletons, with roughly 1.2% in the top ten. The sequencing used peripheral blood mononuclear cells, collected before any cancer treatment. These receptors were collected from a woman aged 40 to 75 with stage III lung adenocarcinoma.

This chain's CDR3 is CASSLEGLAGSPYNEQFF. The DNA for the CDR3 is TGTGCCAGCAGCTTAGAGGGACTAGCGGGAAGCCCCTACAATGAGCAGTTCTTC. The chain joins TRBV11-3 to TRBJ2-1; 13 bases agree with TRBD2. V dropped 0 bases and J dropped 2; count of bases not matched to a gene: 4. The V gene's germline CDR1 is SGHNT and CDR2 YENEEA. This CDR3 contains 18 residues.

To note about this clone: Different DNA sequences within this sample yield the same CDR3. CDR3 DNA: TGTGCCAGCAGTCTCAGACTGGGCTACGAGCAGTACTTC. Translated: CASSLRLGYEQYF. The chain uses TRBV27 and TRBJ2-7; D unclear. Trimming took off 5 bases at V and 3 bases at J, with 11 bases between the two ends. Germline values: CDR1 MNHEY, CDR2 SMNVEV (reference sequence). CDR3 length: 13 residues.

Here the CDR3 DNA reads TGTGCCAGCAGCTGGACTAGCGGCCGCACAGATACGCAGTATTTT. It encodes CASSWTSGRTDTQYF. This rearrangement joins TRBV5-5 to TRBJ2-3, with 10 bases lining up with TRBD2. The junction had 2 bases not matched to a gene; V was cut back by 3 bases and J by 1 base. Germline V gene data show CDR1 as SGHKS and CDR2 as YYEKEE (reference sequence). CDR3 length: 15 amino acids. The full variable domain, rest sourced from reference TRBV5-5 and TRBJ2-3, is DAGVTQSPTHLIKTRGQQVTLRCSPISGHKSVSWYQQVLGQGPQFIFQYYEKEERGRGNFPDRFSARQFPNYSSELNVNALLLGDSALYLCASSWTSGRTDTQYFGPGTRLTVL.

This clone was observed a few times. V gene TRBV23-1 combines with J gene TRBJ1-5; D possibly corresponds to TRBD1 (6 bases). TRBV23-1 is marked as an open reading frame, function uncertain. Trimming removed 1 base at V and 4 bases at J, with 26 bases between. This CDR3 is 20 amino acids long. The CDR3 here is CASSQYHRQGRTGGNQPQHF. As DNA, the CDR3 is TGCGCCAGCAGTCAATACCACAGGCAGGGGAGGACGGGGGGTAATCAGCCCCAGCATTTT.

The chain carries TRBV18 and TRBJ2-5; 10 bases match TRBD2. The trim removed 2 bases at V and 3 bases at J, leaving 9 bases unmatched. The CDR3 runs to 17 residues. Looked up from germline, CDR1 is KGHSH and CDR2 is LQKENI. The CDR3 reads CASSPRASGRGKETQYF. CDR3 nucleotide sequence: TGTGCCAGCTCACCAAGGGCTAGCGGGAGAGGAAAAGAGACCCAGTACTTC.

The chain combines TRBV11-3 with TRBJ1-2, with D unresolved. Germline-derived CDR1 and CDR2 are SGHNT and YENEEA. The germline V and J ends were trimmed by 1 base and 4 bases, with 7 bases remaining between them. There are 13 residues in the CDR3. The DNA of the CDR3 is TGTGCCAGCAGCTTAGTCTCAGGCTATGGCTACACCTTC. Translating it yields CASSLVSGYGYTF. The entire variable domain, with the rest obtained from reference TRBV11-3 and TRBJ1-2, is as follows: EAGVVQSPRYKIIEKKQPVAFWCNPISGHNTLYWYLQNLGQGPELLIRYENEEAVDDSQLPKDRFSAERLKGVDSTLKIQPAELGDSAVYLCASSLVSGYGYTFGSGTRLTVV.

There are a few counts of this clone. V is TRBV6-5 and J is TRBJ1-2; 7 nucleotides agree with TRBD1. The germline CDR1 and CDR2 sequences are MNHEY and SVGAGI. The CDR3 has 14 amino acids. With 7 bases clipped from V and 2 bases from J, the junction kept 7 bases outside the gene matches. CDR3: CASTRQGPNYGYTF. In nucleotides, the CDR3 is TGTGCCAGCACCCGACAGGGACCCAACTATGGCTACACCTTC.

This sequence joins TRBV30 and TRBJ2-1; no reliable D call. This CDR3 has 14 amino acids. The V end was cut by 0 bases, the J end by 6 bases, with 12 bases between. Germline CDR1 reads GTSNPN; CDR2 reads SVGIG (reference sequence). The DNA for the CDR3 is TGTGCCTGGAGTGTAGAGTCCAGTAGCAATGAGCAGTTCTTC. This translates into CAWSVESSSNEQFF.

In DNA form, the CDR3 reads TGCGCCAGCAGCGAGGACGATAATTCACCCCTCCACTTT. Translated, it gives CASSEDDNSPLHF. This rearrangement joins TRBV5-1 to TRBJ1-6; D call uncertain. Germline V lookup: CDR1 SGHRS, CDR2 YFSETQ. The CDR3 extends over 13 amino acids. Trimming took off 4 bases at V and 5 bases at J, with 7 bases between the two ends.